A selection of T cell receptor beta chains follows, all from one sample in a study of T cells in Graves' hyperthyroidism and ophthalmopathy. TCRdb reprocessed the multiplex PCR reads with MiXCR, giving one entry per CDR3 protein. The sample yields about 600,000 distinct CDR3 sequences, about 16% seen once. Input material: blood. The source is a woman aged 40-49 years with Graves' ophthalmopathy. The CDR3 runs from the conserved cysteine through the conserved F or W. Fields, in order: V gene, D gene, J gene, clone size, CDR3 DNA, CDR3 protein. A D gene is named only where the DNA matches it firmly. A clone size is listed for some rows: how often the clone was seen (once, few, many), or a class if it is expanded.

V gene: TRBV19
D gene: NA
J gene: TRBJ2-2
clone size: many
CDR3 DNA: TGTGCCAGTAGTATAGATCGCCGGAGGGAGCTGTTTTTT
CDR3 protein: CASSIDRRRELFF

V gene: TRBV7-8
D gene: NA
J gene: TRBJ1-4
clone size: few
CDR3 DNA: TGTGCCAGCAGCTTATTTCTCGACCGCTCTAATGAAAAACTGTTTTTT
CDR3 protein: CASSLFLDRSNEKLFF

V gene: TRBV11-2
D gene: NA
J gene: TRBJ2-7
clone size: many
CDR3 DNA: TGTGCCAGCAGCTTCGCGGGTGTCTCCTACGAGCAGTACTTC
CDR3 protein: CASSFAGVSYEQYF

V gene: TRBV5-1
D gene: NA
J gene: TRBJ1-4
clone size: NA
CDR3 DNA: TGCGCCAGCAGCTTGAGCGCCTTAAATGAAAAACTGTTTTTT
CDR3 protein: CASSLSALNEKLFF

V gene: TRBV7-6
D gene: TRBD2
J gene: TRBJ2-2
clone size: NA
CDR3 DNA: TGTGCCAGCAGCTTACTAGCGGGAGAGGCCGGGGAGCTGTTTTTT
CDR3 protein: CASSLLAGEAGELFF

V gene: TRBV2
D gene: NA
J gene: TRBJ1-1
clone size: many
CDR3 DNA: TGTGCCAGCAGTGAAGGGGGGCGGGCTTTCTTT
CDR3 protein: CASSEGGRAFF

V gene: TRBV11-2
D gene: NA
J gene: TRBJ1-1
clone size: many
CDR3 DNA: TGTGCCAGCAGGTGGAGGGGCAACACTGAAGCTTTCTTT
CDR3 protein: CASRWRGNTEAFF

V gene: TRBV11-3
D gene: TRBD1
J gene: TRBJ2-7
clone size: NA
CDR3 DNA: TGTGCCAGCAGCCGGGGACAGGGGGCGTTCGAGCAGTACTTC
CDR3 protein: CASSRGQGAFEQYF

V gene: TRBV14
D gene: TRBD2
J gene: TRBJ2-1
clone size: NA
CDR3 DNA: TGTGCCAGCAGCCAAGGGACTAGCAGGCGGGATGAGCAGTTCTTC
CDR3 protein: CASSQGTSRRDEQFF

V gene: TRBV29-1
D gene: TRBD2
J gene: TRBJ2-1
clone size: NA
CDR3 DNA: TGCAGCGTTGGCATCAGCGGGAGTTGGAACAATAAGCAGTTCTTC
CDR3 protein: CSVGISGSWNNKQFF

V gene: TRBV5-1
D gene: NA
J gene: TRBJ2-6
clone size: few
CDR3 DNA: TGCGCCAGCAGCCTGGGGCCACAGGGAAGTCAGATAGGGGCCAACGTCCTGACTTTC
CDR3 protein: CASSLGPQGSQIGANVLTF

V gene: TRBV6-1
D gene: TRBD1
J gene: TRBJ2-2
clone size: many
CDR3 DNA: TGTGCCAGCAGTAGAGACCGGGACAGACTTACCGGGGAGCTGTTTTTT
CDR3 protein: CASSRDRDRLTGELFF

V gene: TRBV11-2
D gene: NA
J gene: TRBJ2-3
clone size: few
CDR3 DNA: TGTGCCAACAGCTTAGGTAGCACAGATATGCAGTATTTT
CDR3 protein: CANSLGSTDMQYF

V gene: TRBV20-1
D gene: NA
J gene: TRBJ1-4
clone size: NA
CDR3 DNA: TGCAGTGTCTCGACAGGACTTAATGAAAAACTGTTTTTT
CDR3 protein: CSVSTGLNEKLFF

V gene: TRBV12-3/TRBV12-4
D gene: NA
J gene: TRBJ1-3
clone size: few
CDR3 DNA: TGTGCCAGCAGAGGGACAAACTCTGGAAACACCATATATTTT
CDR3 protein: CASRGTNSGNTIYF

V gene: TRBV28
D gene: NA
J gene: TRBJ2-7
clone size: NA
CDR3 DNA: TGTGCCAGCAGTAACGCCGGGACTCCCGCCTACGAGCAGTACTTC
CDR3 protein: CASSNAGTPAYEQYF

V gene: TRBV19
D gene: NA
J gene: TRBJ2-7
clone size: once
CDR3 DNA: TGTGCCAGTAGTTCTGCGTCGTGGCCCTACGAGCAGTACTTC
CDR3 protein: CASSSASWPYEQYF

V gene: TRBV28
D gene: TRBD2
J gene: TRBJ2-3
clone size: many
CDR3 DNA: TGTGCCAGCAGCGACCCGGGACTAGCGGGAGCCGATACGCAGTATTTT
CDR3 protein: CASSDPGLAGADTQYF

V gene: TRBV12-3/TRBV12-4
D gene: TRBD2
J gene: TRBJ2-5
clone size: few
CDR3 DNA: TGTGCCAGCAGTTTTGTGACTAGCGGTAGGGAGACCCAGTACTTC
CDR3 protein: CASSFVTSGRETQYF